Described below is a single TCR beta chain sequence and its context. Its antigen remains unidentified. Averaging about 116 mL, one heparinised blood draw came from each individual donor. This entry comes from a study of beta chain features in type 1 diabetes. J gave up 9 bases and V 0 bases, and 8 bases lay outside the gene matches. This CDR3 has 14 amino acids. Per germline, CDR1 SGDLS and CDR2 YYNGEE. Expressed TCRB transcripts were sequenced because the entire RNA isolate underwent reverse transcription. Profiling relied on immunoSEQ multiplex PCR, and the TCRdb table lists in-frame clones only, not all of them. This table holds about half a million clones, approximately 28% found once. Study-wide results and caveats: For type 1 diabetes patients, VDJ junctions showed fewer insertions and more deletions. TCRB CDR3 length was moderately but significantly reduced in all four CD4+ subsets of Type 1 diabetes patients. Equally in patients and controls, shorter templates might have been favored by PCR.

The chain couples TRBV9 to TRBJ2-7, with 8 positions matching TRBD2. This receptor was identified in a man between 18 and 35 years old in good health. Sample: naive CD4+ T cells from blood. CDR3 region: CASSVGSGVSGQYF. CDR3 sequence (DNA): TGTGCCAGCAGCGTAGGTAGCGGGGTATCAGGGCAGTACTTC.